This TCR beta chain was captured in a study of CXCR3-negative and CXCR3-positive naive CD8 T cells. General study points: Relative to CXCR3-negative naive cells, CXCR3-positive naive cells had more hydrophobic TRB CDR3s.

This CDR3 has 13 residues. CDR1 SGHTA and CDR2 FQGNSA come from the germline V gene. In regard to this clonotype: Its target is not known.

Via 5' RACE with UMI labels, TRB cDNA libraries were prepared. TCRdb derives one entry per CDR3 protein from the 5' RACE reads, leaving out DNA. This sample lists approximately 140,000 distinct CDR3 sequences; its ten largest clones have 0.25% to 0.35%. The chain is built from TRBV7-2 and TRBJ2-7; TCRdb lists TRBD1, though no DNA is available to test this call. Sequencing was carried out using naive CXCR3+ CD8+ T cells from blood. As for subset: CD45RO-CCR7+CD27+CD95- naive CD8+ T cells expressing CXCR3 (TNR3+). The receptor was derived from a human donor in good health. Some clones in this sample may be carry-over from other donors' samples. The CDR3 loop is CASSFGKGLEQYF.